This T cell receptor beta chain originates from a study of T cells in narcolepsy. Assay: immunoSEQ multiplex PCR; the TCRdb copy retains only in-frame clones and omits some. The sample has approximately 31,000 clones; about four fifths are singletons. Trimming took off 8 bases at V and 4 bases at J, with 8 bases between the two ends. This CDR3 is 11 amino acids long. Germline-derived CDR1 and CDR2 are MDHEN and SYDVKM. The receptor's source is a human donor with narcolepsy. Sequenced material: CD45RA- memory CD4+ T cells from PBMCs. The V gene is TRBV28, the J gene TRBJ1-1, with D hard to call. This chain's CDR3 is CASVEGTEAFF. CDR3 in DNA: TGTGCCAGCGTGGAGGGCACTGAAGCTTTCTTT.